This TCR beta chain was retrieved from a study of beta chain features in type 1 diabetes. Overall study context: Patient and healthy donor groups were alike in age, gender and cell yields.

Investigators reverse transcribed all isolated RNA, so they sequenced expressed TCRB transcripts. Roughly 3.6 million reads on average were seen across naive, central memory and regulatory T cell samples. Sequenced by immunoSEQ multiplex PCR; TCRdb stores in-frame clones only, minus some. The sample holds approximately 160,000 clones, 8.1% seen once. The germline V gene has CDR1 MNHNS and CDR2 SASEGT. The CDR3 is made up of 15 amino acids. V was shortened by 7 bases and J by 4 bases, with 17 bases between the two germline ends. The table lists this clone with a few counts. V is TRBV6-1 and J is TRBJ2-4; D possibly corresponds to TRBD1 (6 bases). What was sequenced was central memory CD4+ T cells from blood. The clonotype comes from a man aged 18 to 30 in good health. The CDR3 spells CASTHRDNFKNIQYF. CDR3 DNA: TGTGCCAGCACGCACCGGGACAACTTTAAAAACATTCAGTACTTC.